This T cell receptor beta chain emerged from a study of T cell clones after liver transplantation. Study-wide context: A pre-transplant mixed lymphocyte reaction with TCRbeta sequencing defined graft-donor-reactive clones followed in post-transplant blood.

Comments on this clone: Antigen specificity is unknown.

TCRdb's table, derived via immunoSEQ multiplex PCR, lists solely in-frame clones and lacks some. Of about 75,000 clones listed, approximately 80% are singletons. Overall study findings and caveats: A significant post-transplant drop in circulating graft-donor-reactive CD4 TCRbeta sequences occurred in most of the 8 subjects.

CD3+CD4+ and CD3+CD8+ cells were FACS-sorted from thawed unstimulated PBMCs. This receptor was identified in a human patient who received a liver transplant. The T cells may come from the graft donor. Specimen: CD4+ T cells from blood, collected around 50 months after liver transplant.

As DNA, the CDR3 is TGTGCCAGCAGCTTAGCGGGGTCCTATGGCTACACCTTC. It encodes CASSLAGSYGYTF. The J gene is TRBJ1-2, the V gene TRBV11-2; D uncertain. Germline CDR1 SGHAT, CDR2 FQNNGV. The ends were cut back, 1 base at V and 4 bases at J, with 7 bases in the middle. The CDR3 runs to 13 residues.